These 24 T cell receptor beta chains share one sample of origin, sequenced in a study of T-cell memory formation after mild COVID-19. One entry per CDR3 protein, called by TCRdb with MiXCR from the 5' RACE reads. The sample lists 150,000 to 200,000 distinct CDR3 sequences; more than 15% were seen once. Sequenced: PBMCs or a T cell subset sorted from them (not recorded which). The source of these receptors is an adult woman who had mild COVID-19 (a few samples of this study predate the infection). Cell type and time point are not known.

The chain's CDR3 is CASSRDAASTDTQYF. The CDR3 DNA reads as TGTGCCAGCAGCCGCGACGCAGCTAGCACAGATACGCAGTATTTT. The chain employs TRBV7-3 and TRBJ2-3; D is uncertain. The CDR3 spans 15 residues. Per the germline V gene, CDR1 is SGHTA and CDR2 is FQGTGA. V dropped 5 bases and J dropped 0 bases, with 12 bases sitting between them.

V is TRBV30 and J is TRBJ2-1; D gene uncertain. CDR1 and CDR2 from the germline V gene are GTSNPN and SVGIG (reference sequence). The CDR3 is made up of 15 amino acids. Deletions cut 1 base from V and 4 bases from J, with 14 bases between. In nucleotides, the CDR3 is TGTGCCTGGAGTGGGATCATTACTCCGTACAATGAGCAGTTCTTC. Protein: CAWSGIITPYNEQFF.

Only a few counts were recorded for this clonotype. The chain combines TRBV6-1 with TRBJ1-2; D is uncertain. Germline loops: CDR1 MNHNS, CDR2 SASEGT. The CDR3 extends over 14 amino acids. Deletions cut 5 bases from V and 4 bases from J, with 14 bases between. The CDR3 nucleotides are TGTGCCAGCAGTCGGCCACCTCCGCGCTATGGCTACACCTTC. This sequence encodes CASSRPPPRYGYTF.

CDR3 bases: TGCAGCGTTACTCTCTTTAGCGGGGGGCGCACAGATACGCAGTATTTT. Residues: CSVTLFSGGRTDTQYF. The chain couples TRBV29-1 to TRBJ2-3, with 10 bases matching TRBD2. Germline V gene sequence: CDR1 SQVTM, CDR2 ANQGSEA. Trimming at V came to 5 bases and at J to 1 base, leaving 9 bases not matched to a gene. This CDR3 comprises 16 residues.

This clonotype was observed a few times. The rearrangement uses TRBV11-2 and TRBJ2-7, with D maybe TRBD2 (6 bases). V dropped 6 bases and J dropped 5 bases, with 14 bases sitting between them. This CDR3 has 13 amino acids. Germline CDR1 SGHAT, CDR2 FQNNGV. This CDR3 reads CASSSGVYNEQYF. The CDR3 region has the DNA TGTGCCAGCAGTTCGGGGGTTTACAACGAGCAGTACTTC.

This clonotype was seen only a few times. The chain couples TRBV5-6 to TRBJ2-1; a weak D match, TRBD1 (6 bases). The germline V gene encodes CDR1 SGHDT and CDR2 YYEEEE. The CDR3 has 14 amino acids. Deletions cut 0 bases from V and 15 bases from J, with 19 bases between. In nucleotides, the CDR3 is TGTGCCAGCAGCTTGGAAAGGGGTATACAGGGACCGTTCTTC. This encodes CASSLERGIQGPFF.

The gene calls are TRBV19 and TRBJ1-5; D is possibly TRBD1 (6 bases). The germline gives CDR1 LNHDA, CDR2 SQIVND (reference sequence). The CDR3 loop spans 13 amino acids. Trimming shortened V by 6 bases and J by 7 bases, and 13 bases separated the two germline ends. This CDR3 is CASRLDRSQPQHF. CDR3 bases: TGTGCCAGTAGGCTGGACAGAAGCCAGCCCCAGCATTTT.

CDR3 bases: TGCGCCAGCAGCTCAAAGACAGGGGGCCTCCCCTCTGAAGCTTTCTTT. Its translation is CASSSKTGGLPSEAFF. The V gene is TRBV5-1, the J gene TRBJ1-1; 10 nucleotides match TRBD1. The germline gives CDR1 SGHRS, CDR2 YFSETQ. The CDR3 runs to 16 residues. V gave up 3 bases and J gave up 6 bases; unmatched junction bases: 11.

V is TRBV2 and J is TRBJ2-3; no firm D call. Germline CDR1 and CDR2: SNHLY and FYNNEI. This CDR3 is built from 12 residues. Trimming pared 5 bases from V and 3 bases from J, leaving 6 bases between. The CDR3 sequence is CASSIMTDTQYF. The CDR3 DNA reads as TGTGCCAGCAGTATTATGACAGATACGCAGTATTTT.

The chain joins TRBV20-1 to TRBJ2-7, with 9 bases aligning to TRBD2. The germline CDR1 and CDR2 sequences are DFQATT and SNEGSKA (reference sequence). J gave up 0 bases and V 6 bases, and 12 bases lay outside the gene matches. This CDR3 has 16 residues. The chain's CDR3 is CSAQIIGGGDSYEQYF. In DNA, the CDR3 is TGCAGTGCGCAAATAATCGGCGGGGGGGACTCCTACGAGCAGTACTTC.

This clonotype was picked up a small number of times. At one boundary the junction diverges from the germline segment, which might be a read error. The chain uses TRBV12-3 or TRBV12-4 and TRBJ2-5; D is uncertain. This CDR3 comprises 13 residues. Here the CDR3 reads CASRLGPKETQYF. CDR3 coding DNA: TGTGCCAGCAGATTAGGACCAAAGGAGACCCAGTACTTC.

This clonotype came up a few times. CDR3 amino acids: CASSPPRPDTQYF. CDR3 nucleotide sequence: TGTGCCAGCAGCCCCCCACGTCCAGATACGCAGTATTTT. The rearrangement links TRBV7-6 to TRBJ2-3; D gene ambiguous. Germline CDR1 SGHVS, CDR2 FNYEAQ. Trimming cost V 5 bases and J 4 bases, with 10 bases left between them. The CDR3 totals 13 residues.

The V call is TRBV3-1, the J call TRBJ1-1; perhaps TRBD1 as D (6 bases). This CDR3 region has 14 residues. Germline CDR1 and CDR2: LGHDT and YNNKEL (reference sequence). V dropped 4 bases and J dropped 2 bases, with 11 bases sitting between them. The CDR3 nucleotides read TGTGCCAGCAGCCGGGGACAACCCAACACTGAAGCTTTCTTT. Translation gives CASSRGQPNTEAFF.

This clonotype was recorded at least ten times. V usage is TRBV7-9 and J usage is TRBJ2-5, with unresolved D. Trimming removed 8 bases at V and 0 bases at J, with 10 bases between. Germline CDR1 reads SEHNR; CDR2 reads FQNEAQ (reference sequence). The CDR3 is 13 amino acids. The CDR3 reads CASGIRNQETQYF. DNA for the CDR3: TGTGCCAGCGGCATTCGGAACCAAGAGACCCAGTACTTC.

The table lists this clonotype with a few counts. CDR3 nucleotide sequence: TGTGCCACCAGTGATCTAGGGACAGGGAATATCTATGAGCAGTTCTTC. Protein: CATSDLGTGNIYEQFF. This rearrangement joins TRBV24-1 to TRBJ2-1; TRBD1 aligns across 9 bases. J gave up 8 bases and V 3 bases, and 10 bases lay outside the gene matches. Germline V gene data show CDR1 as KGHDR and CDR2 as SFDVKD. This CDR3 contains 16 residues.

The chain carries TRBV7-2 and TRBJ1-2; 7 nucleotides line up with TRBD1. CDR1 and CDR2 (germline): SGHTA, FQGNSA. The CDR3 is 14 residues long. J gave up 5 bases and V 7 bases, and 10 bases lay outside the gene matches. The CDR3 nucleotides are TGTGCCAGCACCCCCGACAGGGACCGATATGGCTACACCTTC. It yields the protein CASTPDRDRYGYTF.

The sample holds a few counts of this clonotype. The rearrangement links TRBV29-1 to TRBJ2-3, with D possibly TRBD2 on 6 matching bases. The CDR3 is 15 residues long. Germline loops: CDR1 SQVTM, CDR2 ANQGSEA. V dropped 7 bases and J dropped 1 base, with 18 bases sitting between them. Written as DNA, the CDR3 is TGCAGCGCCACTCGCGGGACTGCCGGCACAGATACGCAGTATTTT. Residues: CSATRGTAGTDTQYF.

This clonotype was detected only a few times. The chain combines TRBV3-1 with TRBJ2-3; D remains unclear. V lost 0 bases and J 7 bases, leaving 14 bases between the germline ends. The CDR3 loop spans 15 amino acids. CDR1 is LGHDT and CDR2 is YNNKEL in the germline V gene (reference sequence). This CDR3 is CASSQEGTFGNTQYF. CDR3 coding DNA: TGTGCCAGCAGCCAAGAAGGAACCTTTGGAAATACGCAGTATTTT.

This chain uses TRBV4-2 with TRBJ2-2; D gene ambiguous. Germline loops: CDR1 LGHNA, CDR2 YNFKEQ. Trimming took 3 bases from V and 6 from J, leaving 11 bases between them. CDR3 length: 14 residues. The CDR3: CASSHEISAGELFF. Here the CDR3 DNA reads TGTGCCAGCAGCCACGAGATCAGCGCCGGGGAGCTGTTTTTT.

The gene calls are TRBV18 and TRBJ2-7; tentatively, D is TRBD1 (6 bases). Germline-derived CDR1 and CDR2 are KGHSH and LQKENI. The V and J ends lost 4 bases and 6 bases respectively, with 16 bases between them. This CDR3 contains 14 residues. The CDR3 coding sequence is TGTGCCAGCTCACTTTCGACAGGTCCCTCCGAGCAGTACTTC. Amino acid sequence: CASSLSTGPSEQYF.

This clonotype turned up a few times. The chain recombines TRBV4-2 with TRBJ2-7; 9 nucleotides agree with TRBD2. J gave up 3 bases and V 6 bases, and 6 bases lay outside the gene matches. CDR3 size: 14 residues. CDR1 is LGHNA, CDR2 YNFKEQ, per germline. The CDR3, as DNA: TGTGCCAGCAGTTCCGGTAGCGGGAGCTACGAGCAGTACTTC. Residues: CASSSGSGSYEQYF.

CDR3 amino acids: CASSLGDRGFYNEQFF. CDR3 DNA sequence: TGTGCCAGCAGTTTAGGCGACAGGGGGTTCTACAATGAGCAGTTCTTC. This chain uses TRBV12-3 or TRBV12-4 with TRBJ2-1; 9 bases fit TRBD1. The CDR3 extends over 16 amino acids. The ends lost 1 base at V and 3 bases at J; junction bases unmatched: 4.

The chain is built from TRBV4-1 and TRBJ2-1; 12 bases are shared with TRBD2. Germline lookup yields CDR1 MGHRA and CDR2 YSYEKL. The CDR3 is 20 amino acids. Germline trimming cut 0 bases from V and 4 bases from J; bases unmatched to any gene: 13. CDR3 in amino acids: CASSQDHRASGGAGYNEQFF. CDR3 sequence (DNA): TGCGCCAGCAGCCAAGATCATCGGGCTAGCGGGGGGGCCGGTTACAATGAGCAGTTCTTC.

A few counts support this clonotype. This chain links TRBV7-2 with TRBJ2-2; 7 nucleotides match TRBD2. This CDR3 has 16 residues. The V and J ends lost 5 bases and 4 bases, in that order; junction bases with no gene match: 10. Germline V gene lookup returns CDR1 SGHTA and CDR2 FQGNSA. The CDR3 region is CASSPGGRGTTGELFF. The CDR3 nucleotides are TGTGCCAGCAGCCCAGGAGGGCGGGGGACCACCGGGGAGCTGTTTTTT.